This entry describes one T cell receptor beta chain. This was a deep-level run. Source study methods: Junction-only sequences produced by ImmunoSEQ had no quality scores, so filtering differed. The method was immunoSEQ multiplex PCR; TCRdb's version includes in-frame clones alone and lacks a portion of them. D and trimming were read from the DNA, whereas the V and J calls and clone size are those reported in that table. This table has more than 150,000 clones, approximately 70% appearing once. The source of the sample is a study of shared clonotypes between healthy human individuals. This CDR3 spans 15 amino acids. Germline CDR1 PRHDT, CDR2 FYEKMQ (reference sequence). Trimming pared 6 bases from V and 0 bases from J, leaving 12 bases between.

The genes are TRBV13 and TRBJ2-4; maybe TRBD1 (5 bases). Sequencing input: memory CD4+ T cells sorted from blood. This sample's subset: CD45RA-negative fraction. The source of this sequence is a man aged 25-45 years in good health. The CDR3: CASSVGALAKNIQYF. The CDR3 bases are TGTGCCAGCAGTGTAGGGGCACTAGCCAAAAACATTCAGTACTTC.